This TCR beta chain was identified in a study of control samples from healthy donors and cancer patients. V gave up 7 bases and J gave up 8 bases, with 12 bases separating them. The CDR3 runs to 11 residues. Looked up from germline, CDR1 is DFQATT and CDR2 is SNEGSKA (reference sequence). TCRdb keeps only in-frame clones here, not all; method: immunoSEQ multiplex PCR. The repertoire consists of approximately 90,000 clones, with 88% occurring once and the leading ten covering approximately 15%. This receptor was identified in a woman in her 70s in good health. Sequencing was carried out using blood. This rearrangement joins TRBV20-1 to TRBJ2-1; either TRBD1 or TRBD2 may supply D (6 bases each). The CDR3 protein is CSGRGLDEQFF. CDR3 coding DNA: TGCAGTGGGAGGGGGTTGGATGAGCAGTTCTTC.